These 32 T cell receptor beta chains were all obtained from the same sample, sequenced in a study of Ad26.COV2.S vaccination and SARS-CoV-2 variants. Treatment defined: about 20 received Ad26.COV2.S at low or high dose, single or two shots; roughly five received placebo; per-sample allocation not given. Day 63 following the first vaccine or placebo injection was when the samples were taken. The table came from immunoSEQ multiplex PCR; TCRdb's copy has only in-frame clones and leaves some out. The sample lists about 420,000 clones; roughly 88% were seen once. This specimen consisted of peripheral blood, obtained in a trial of Ad26.COV2.S vaccine versus placebo. The origin of the receptors is a person between 18 and 65 years old who received the Ad26.COV2.S COVID-19 vaccine or a placebo.

The chain joins TRBV7-2 to TRBJ1-6; 8 bases match TRBD1. This CDR3 has 16 amino acids. Looked up from germline, CDR1 is SGHTA and CDR2 is FQGNSA. J gave up 10 bases and V 5 bases, and 13 bases lay outside the gene matches. CDR3 sequence: CASSVRVLQGASPLHF. The CDR3 nucleotides are TGTGCCAGCAGCGTCAGAGTGTTGCAGGGGGCATCACCCCTCCACTTT.

This clone was observed a single time. V and J are TRBV28 and TRBJ2-7; TRBD1 agrees at 8 bases. J was trimmed by 0 bases and V by 2 bases; bases with no gene match: 0. This CDR3 is built from 14 residues. Germline-derived CDR1 and CDR2 are MDHEN and SYDVKM. The CDR3 nucleotides read TGTGCCAGCAGTTTAGACAGGGGCTCCTACGAGCAGTACTTC. Its protein product is CASSLDRGSYEQYF. Based on the CDR3 plus reference TRBV28 and TRBJ2-7, the full variable domain is DVKVTQSSRYLVKRTGEKVFLECVQDMDHENMFWYRQDPGLGLRLIYFSYDVKMKEKGDIPEGYSVSREKKERFSLILESASTNQTSMYLCASSLDRGSYEQYFGPGTRLTVT.

The DNA for the CDR3 is TGCGCCAGCAGCCAAGATTACGGAGCCATCCCTAGCACAGATACGCAGTATTTT. Amino acids: CASSQDYGAIPSTDTQYF. V gene TRBV4-3 combines with J gene TRBJ2-3; D is unresolved. The CDR3 length is 18 residues. Germline CDR1 reads LGHNA; CDR2 reads YSLEER. V was shortened by 0 bases and J by 0 bases, with 16 bases between the two germline ends.

The chain uses TRBV4-1 and TRBJ2-2; D gene unclear. From germline, CDR1 is MGHRA and CDR2 YSYEKL. CDR3 size: 14 residues. Deletions cut 2 bases from V and 1 base from J, with 5 bases between. This CDR3 reads CASSQQENTGELFF. The DNA for the CDR3 is TGCGCCAGCAGCCAACAGGAGAACACCGGGGAGCTGTTTTTT.

A single count supports this clone. The CDR3 loop is CASSLGQGNQPQHF. The CDR3 DNA follows: TGTGCCAGCAGTTTGGGACAGGGTAATCAGCCCCAGCATTTT. The rearrangement uses TRBV27 and TRBJ1-5; 9 bases are a match to TRBD1. CDR3 length: 14 amino acids. V shed 3 bases and J 4 bases; nucleotides not matched to a gene: 1. The V gene's germline CDR1 is MNHEY and CDR2 SMNVEV (reference sequence).

Details on this clone: Mismatch with germline at one junction end may stem from a read error. This chain joins TRBV7-6 and TRBJ2-7; D is tentatively TRBD1 or TRBD2 (6 bases each). Germline loops: CDR1 SGHVS, CDR2 FNYEAQ. The CDR3 runs 13 residues. Written as DNA, the CDR3 is TGTGCCAGCAGTTTAGCCGGGGGCGGCGAGCAGTACTTC. Translated: CASSLAGGGEQYF.

The J gene is TRBJ1-2, the V gene TRBV24-1; 7 bases line up with TRBD1. Trimming removed 2 bases from V and 8 bases from J; junction bases left unmatched: 4. Germline V lookup: CDR1 KGHDR, CDR2 SFDVKD. The CDR3 runs 13 residues. The CDR3 region is CATSDSDRDGYTF. The CDR3 DNA follows: TGTGCCACCAGTGATTCCGACAGGGACGGCTACACCTTC.

For the CDR3, the DNA is TGTGCCAGCAGACCACCCTCGACTAGCGGTTACAATGAGCAGTTCTTC. Amino acid sequence: CASRPPSTSGYNEQFF. V is TRBV6-6 and J is TRBJ2-1; 9 bases line up with TRBD2. The CDR3 consists of 16 residues. With 6 bases clipped from V and 4 bases from J, the junction kept 10 bases outside the gene matches. CDR1 is MNHNY and CDR2 is SVGAGI in the germline V gene (reference sequence).

The rearrangement joins TRBV28 to TRBJ1-5; D unresolved. Germline V gene lookup returns CDR1 MDHEN and CDR2 SYDVKM. The CDR3 sequence is 15 residues long. Trimming cost V 4 bases and J 5 bases, with 15 bases left between them. DNA for the CDR3: TGTGCCAGCAGTTCCCCTTCTGGGGATGATCAGCCCCAGCATTTT. Protein sequence: CASSSPSGDDQPQHF.

The J gene is TRBJ2-1, the V gene TRBV5-1; 11 positions match TRBD2. The V gene's germline CDR1 is SGHRS and CDR2 YFSETQ. The ends lost 2 bases at V and 0 bases at J; junction bases unmatched: 4. The length of the CDR3 is 17 residues. The CDR3 sequence is CASSFGSGGVSYNEQFF. The CDR3 coding sequence is TGCGCCAGCAGCTTCGGTAGCGGGGGGGTCTCCTACAATGAGCAGTTCTTC.

The chain has TRBV7-3 and TRBJ2-1, with 7 bases identical to TRBD2. The V gene end was trimmed by 3 bases and the J gene end by 5 bases; junction bases not matched to a gene: 7. CDR3 length: 15 amino acids. CDR1 and CDR2 from the germline V gene are SGHTA and FQGTGA. The CDR3 reads CASSLGGTLHNEQFF. The CDR3 DNA reads as TGTGCCAGCAGCTTGGGGGGGACTCTTCACAATGAGCAGTTCTTC.

The chain couples TRBV6-2 or TRBV6-3 to TRBJ2-7, with TRBD1 as a possible D gene (5 bases). The germline V gene has CDR1 MNHEY and CDR2 SVGEGT. V lost 2 bases and J 5 bases, leaving 13 bases between the germline ends. CDR3 size: 14 residues. The CDR3 region is CASSYGRQGNEQYF. CDR3 coding DNA: TGTGCCAGCAGTTACGGTAGGCAGGGCAACGAGCAGTACTTC.

This clone was recorded once. V usage is TRBV19 and J usage is TRBJ2-7; the D is unclear. Germline CDR1 LNHDA, CDR2 SQIVND (reference sequence). This CDR3 is built from 13 residues. Trimming stripped 4 bases from V and 3 bases from J, with 10 bases between. This chain's CDR3 is CASSTQHLYEQYF. As DNA, the CDR3 is TGTGCCAGTAGTACCCAACACCTCTACGAGCAGTACTTC.

The sample holds one count of this clone. The chain is built from TRBV7-2 and TRBJ1-6; perhaps TRBD1 as D (6 bases). The ends were cut back, 4 bases at V and 10 bases at J, with 17 bases in the middle. CDR3 length: 15 amino acids. The germline V gene encodes CDR1 SGHTA and CDR2 FQGNSA. The CDR3 nucleotides are TGTGCCAGCAGCTCTAAAGACAGGAGGGAATCACCCCTCCACTTT. Its translation: CASSSKDRRESPLHF.

As DNA, the CDR3 is TGTGCCAGCAGTTTTAGAGTCGAAGAGACCCAGTACTTC. Amino acid sequence: CASSFRVEETQYF. The V call is TRBV6-5, the J call TRBJ2-5, with D unclear. Germline V gene data show CDR1 as MNHEY and CDR2 as SVGAGI. CDR3 length: 13 amino acids. The germline V and J ends were trimmed by 4 bases and 3 bases, with 9 bases remaining between them.

The J gene is TRBJ2-3, the V gene TRBV19, with D possibly being TRBD1 or TRBD2 (6 bases each). The CDR3 loop spans 13 amino acids. Trimming removed 6 bases at V and 6 bases at J, with 13 bases between. Germline CDR1 is LNHDA and CDR2 is SQIVND (reference sequence). CDR3 nucleotides: TGTGCCAGTAGGACTGGGGGGCGGGATACGCAGTATTTT. This encodes CASRTGGRDTQYF.

The rearrangement joins TRBV6-5 to TRBJ1-1; weak D call: TRBD1 (6 bases). Trimming pared 6 bases from V and 4 bases from J, leaving 18 bases between. The CDR3 totals 15 residues. Germline CDR1 is MNHEY and CDR2 is SVGAGI. The CDR3 bases are TGTGCCAGCAGACCCTCCTGGGGCAGGGGCACTGAAGCTTTCTTT. It yields the protein CASRPSWGRGTEAFF.

The CDR3 reads CASSLRGVPVYEQFF. The DNA of the CDR3 is TGTGCCAGCAGTTTGCGGGGGGTCCCTGTCTATGAGCAGTTCTTC. V gene TRBV28 combines with J gene TRBJ2-1, with 8 nucleotides matching TRBD2. Per germline, CDR1 MDHEN and CDR2 SYDVKM. Trimming at V came to 3 bases and at J to 8 bases, leaving 9 bases not matched to a gene. The CDR3 totals 15 residues.

This chain links TRBV18 with TRBJ2-7; no reliable D call. This CDR3 is built from 15 residues. V was cut by 6 bases and J by 5 bases, with 20 bases left in between. Germline CDR1 and CDR2: KGHSH and LQKENI. CDR3 loop: CASSPDAGPTNEQYF. CDR3 nucleotide sequence: TGTGCCAGCTCCCCAGACGCAGGACCGACCAACGAGCAGTACTTC. Based on the CDR3 plus reference TRBV18 and TRBJ2-7, the full variable domain is NAGVMQNPRHLVRRRGQEARLRCSPMKGHSHVYWYRQLPEEGLKFMVYLQKENIIDESGMPKERFSAEFPKEGPSILRIQQVVRGDSAAYFCASSPDAGPTNEQYFGPGTRLTVT.

Regarding this clone: The identical CDR3 is also encoded by other nucleotide sequences in the sample. V is TRBV5-1 and J is TRBJ1-1; D gene ambiguous. CDR1 and CDR2 from the germline V gene are SGHRS and YFSETQ. The CDR3 loop spans 14 amino acids. The ends were cut back, 0 bases at V and 4 bases at J, with 10 bases in the middle. CDR3 amino acids: CASSLGGGGTEAFF. CDR3 DNA: TGCGCCAGCAGCTTGGGGGGAGGAGGCACTGAAGCTTTCTTT. Combining the CDR3 with reference TRBV5-1 and TRBJ1-1 gives the whole variable domain KAGVTQTPRYLIKTRGQQVTLSCSPISGHRSVSWYQQTPGQGLQFLFEYFSETQRNKGNFPGRFSGRQFSNSRSEMNVSTLELGDSALYLCASSLGGGGTEAFFGQGTRLTVV.

CDR3 sequence (DNA): TGTGCCTGGAGTGTACAGCCTGGCAATCAGCCCCAGCATTTT. Translation: CAWSVQPGNQPQHF. The V and J genes are TRBV30 and TRBJ1-5; D call uncertain. The V end lost 0 bases, the J end lost 2 bases, and 8 bases lay between the germline ends. This CDR3 has 14 residues. CDR1 GTSNPN and CDR2 SVGIG come from the germline V gene (reference sequence).

About this clone: The junction does not match germline at one end; this may be a read error. The rearrangement links TRBV28 to TRBJ1-5; the D gene is possibly TRBD1 (5 bases). There are 17 residues in the CDR3. Germline CDR1 reads MDHEN; CDR2 reads SYDVKM. CDR3 protein: CVSSLGAAGSSNQPQHF. The CDR3 nucleotides read TGTGTCAGCAGTTTAGGGGCCGCAGGGAGTAGCAATCAGCCCCAGCATTTT. The full variable domain, with the rest looked up from reference TRBV28 and TRBJ1-5, is DVKVTQSSRYLVKRTGEKVFLECVQDMDHENMFWYRQDPGLGLRLIYFSYDVKMKEKGDIPEGYSVSREKKERFSLILESASTNQTSMYLCVSSLGAAGSSNQPQHFGDGTRLSIL.

In its sample, this clone was seen once. This rearrangement joins TRBV28 to TRBJ1-1; 7 bases map to TRBD1. Trimming cost V 6 bases and J 4 bases; bases outside gene matches: 14. This CDR3 contains 16 residues. The germline V gene has CDR1 MDHEN and CDR2 SYDVKM. In nucleotides, the CDR3 is TGTGCCAGCAGGAGCCAAGACAGGGCGGGGGGCACTGAAGCTTTCTTT. Amino acids: CASRSQDRAGGTEAFF.

The CDR3 here is CASSLADRGWTEAFF. The CDR3 nucleotides are TGTGCCAGCAGCTTAGCGGACAGGGGCTGGACTGAAGCTTTCTTT. V is TRBV7-6 and J is TRBJ1-1; 9 bases agree with TRBD1. The V gene end was trimmed by 0 bases and the J gene end by 5 bases; junction bases not matched to a gene: 4. CDR3 length equals 15 residues. The germline V gene encodes CDR1 SGHVS and CDR2 FNYEAQ. Full variable domain (outside the CDR3, taken from reference TRBV7-6 and TRBJ1-1): GAGVSQSPRYKVTKRGQDVALRCDPISGHVSLYWYRQALGQGPEFLTYFNYEAQQDKSGLPNDRFSAERPEGSISTLTIQRTEQRDSAMYRCASSLADRGWTEAFFGQGTRLTVV.

This clone was detected once. The chain recombines TRBV28 with TRBJ1-2; a weak D match, TRBD1 (6 bases). CDR1 and CDR2 from the germline V gene are MDHEN and SYDVKM. The CDR3 length is 13 residues. V dropped 7 bases and J dropped 3 bases, with 12 bases sitting between them. CDR3 nucleotide sequence: TGTGCCAGCACGACAGGCAATCACTATGGCTACACCTTC. This translates into CASTTGNHYGYTF.

J is TRBJ2-7 and V is TRBV4-3; TRBD2 is a possible D gene (5 bases). This CDR3 spans 16 amino acids. V was trimmed by 4 bases and J by 2 bases, leaving 18 bases between them. Germline values: CDR1 LGHNA, CDR2 YSLEER. CDR3 sequence reads: CASSPYFTGTPYEQYF. The CDR3 bases are TGCGCCAGCAGCCCCTATTTTACGGGAACTCCCTACGAGCAGTACTTC.

V and J are TRBV27 and TRBJ2-7, with 7 bases lining up with TRBD2. The CDR3 is 14 residues long. Germline V gene lookup returns CDR1 MNHEY and CDR2 SMNVEV (reference sequence). V lost 4 bases to trimming and J lost 3 bases; unmatched junction nucleotides: 6. CDR3 region: CASSSHGGIYEQYF. In DNA, the CDR3 is TGTGCCAGCAGTTCCCACGGGGGGATCTACGAGCAGTACTTC.

V usage is TRBV4-3 and J usage is TRBJ1-1, with D hard to call. The CDR3 spans 12 residues. Germline values: CDR1 LGHNA, CDR2 YSLEER. With 11 bases removed from V and 1 base from J, the gap between germline ends came to 11 bases. The DNA for the CDR3 is TGCGCCGGCCCTAACAGGAACACTGAAGCTTTCTTT. Protein: CAGPNRNTEAFF.

This sequence joins TRBV5-6 and TRBJ2-3, with D uncertain. Looked up from germline, CDR1 is SGHDT and CDR2 is YYEEEE. Trimming cost V 0 bases and J 5 bases, with 7 bases left between them. This CDR3 is built from 13 residues. CDR3: CASSLEYEDTQYF. The CDR3 bases are TGTGCCAGCAGCTTGGAGTACGAAGATACGCAGTATTTT.

On this clone itself: This sample includes further DNA sequences coding for the same CDR3. The chain employs TRBV19 and TRBJ2-7; 9 nucleotides match TRBD1. Germline lookup yields CDR1 LNHDA and CDR2 SQIVND (reference sequence). This CDR3 spans 13 amino acids. With 4 bases clipped from V and 3 bases from J, the junction kept 1 base outside the gene matches. CDR3: CASSTGQGYEQYF. Written as DNA, the CDR3 is TGTGCCAGTAGTACGGGACAGGGCTACGAGCAGTACTTC.

The chain has TRBV3-1 (or the pseudogene TRBV3-2) and TRBJ1-3, with 10 nucleotides matching TRBD1. The trim removed 2 bases at V and 0 bases at J, leaving 13 bases unmatched. In germline, CDR1 is LGHDT, CDR2 YNNKEL (reference sequence). CDR3 length: 20 residues. The CDR3 DNA follows: TGTGCCAGCAGCCAACCAAGCGATCCCGGGACAGGGGACTCTGGAAACACCATATATTTT. Translated: CASSQPSDPGTGDSGNTIYF.

The CDR3 DNA is TGTGCCAGCAGCCCGGGACAGAACAAAAACATTCAGTACTTC. Protein sequence: CASSPGQNKNIQYF. The V and J genes are TRBV28 and TRBJ2-4; 7 bases line up with TRBD1. Germline loops: CDR1 MDHEN, CDR2 SYDVKM. The V and J ends lost 6 bases and 3 bases, in that order; junction bases with no gene match: 5. This CDR3 contains 14 residues.